This T cell receptor beta chain emerged from a study of early T cells in non-severe SARS-CoV-2 infection. Study as a whole: Chains stayed unpaired after sequencing of bulk RNA from unsorted whole blood.

Individual cDNA molecules were tagged with unique molecular identifiers. In TCRdb, the 5' RACE reads were re-called with MiXCR into one record per CDR3 protein. Here the sample spans 65,000 to 95,000 distinct CDR3 sequences, roughly 5.3% being singletons. This clonotype was recorded many times. The CDR3 extends over 13 amino acids. J lost 6 bases, V lost 8 bases, and 7 bases had no gene match. Germline V gene data show CDR1 as MDHEN and CDR2 as SYDVKM. The V gene is TRBV28, the J gene TRBJ2-7; 10 bases are a match to TRBD1. This clonotype was sampled from an adult who was a healthcare worker with PCR-confirmed SARS-CoV-2 infection or an uninfected control (not recorded which). This sample comprised whole blood, obtained at baseline. The CDR3 DNA follows: TGTGCCAGCCGCGGACAGGGGGAGGGCGAGCAGTACTTC. Translating it yields CASRGQGEGEQYF.